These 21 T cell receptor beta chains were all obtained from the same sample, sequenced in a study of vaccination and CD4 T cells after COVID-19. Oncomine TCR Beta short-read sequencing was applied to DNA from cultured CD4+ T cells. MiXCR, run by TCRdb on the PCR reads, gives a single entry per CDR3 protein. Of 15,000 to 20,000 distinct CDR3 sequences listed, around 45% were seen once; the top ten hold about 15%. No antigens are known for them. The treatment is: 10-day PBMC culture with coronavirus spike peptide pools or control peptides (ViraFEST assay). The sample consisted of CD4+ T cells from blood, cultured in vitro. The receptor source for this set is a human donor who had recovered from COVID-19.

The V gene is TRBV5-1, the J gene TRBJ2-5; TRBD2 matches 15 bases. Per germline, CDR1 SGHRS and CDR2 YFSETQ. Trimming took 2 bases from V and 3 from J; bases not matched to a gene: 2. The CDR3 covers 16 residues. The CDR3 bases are TGCGCCAGCAGCTTAGGACTAGCGGGGGGGGAAGAGACCCAGTACTTC. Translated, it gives CASSLGLAGGEETQYF.

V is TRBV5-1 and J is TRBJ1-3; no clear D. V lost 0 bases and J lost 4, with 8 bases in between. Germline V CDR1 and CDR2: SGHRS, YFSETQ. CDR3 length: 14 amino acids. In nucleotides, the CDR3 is TGCGCCAGCAGCTTGGCCACGGGGGGAAACACCATATATTTT. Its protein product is CASSLATGGNTIYF.

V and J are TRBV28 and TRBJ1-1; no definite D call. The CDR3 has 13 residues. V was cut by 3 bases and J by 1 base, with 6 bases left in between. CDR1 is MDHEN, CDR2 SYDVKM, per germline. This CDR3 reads CASSFPGNTEAFF. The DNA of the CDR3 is TGTGCCAGCAGTTTTCCCGGGAACACTGAAGCTTTCTTT.

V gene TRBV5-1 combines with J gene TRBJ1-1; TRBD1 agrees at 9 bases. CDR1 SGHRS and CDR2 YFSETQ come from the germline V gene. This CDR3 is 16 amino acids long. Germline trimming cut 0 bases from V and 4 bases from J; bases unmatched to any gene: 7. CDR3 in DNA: TGCGCCAGCAGCTTGGAGGGACAGGGACGGGGCACTGAAGCTTTCTTT. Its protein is CASSLEGQGRGTEAFF.

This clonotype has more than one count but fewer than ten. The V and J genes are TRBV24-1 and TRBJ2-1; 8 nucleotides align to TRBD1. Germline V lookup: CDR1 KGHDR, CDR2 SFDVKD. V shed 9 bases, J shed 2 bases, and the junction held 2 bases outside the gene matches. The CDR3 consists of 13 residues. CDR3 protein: CATQGAPYNEQFF. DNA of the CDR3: TGTGCCACCCAGGGGGCGCCCTACAATGAGCAGTTCTTC.

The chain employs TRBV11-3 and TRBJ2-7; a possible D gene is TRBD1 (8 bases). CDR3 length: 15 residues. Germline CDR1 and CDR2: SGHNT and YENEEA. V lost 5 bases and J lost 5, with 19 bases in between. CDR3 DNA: TGTGCCAGCAGCCCCCGGGGGGACAGGCTCAACGAGCAGTACTTC. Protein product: CASSPRGDRLNEQYF.

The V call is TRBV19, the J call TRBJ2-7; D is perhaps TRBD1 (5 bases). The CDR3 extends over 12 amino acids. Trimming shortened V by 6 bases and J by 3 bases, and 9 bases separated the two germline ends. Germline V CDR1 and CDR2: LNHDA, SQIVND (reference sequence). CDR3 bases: TGTGCCAGTAGCGTTGACAGCTACGAGCAGTACTTC. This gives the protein CASSVDSYEQYF.

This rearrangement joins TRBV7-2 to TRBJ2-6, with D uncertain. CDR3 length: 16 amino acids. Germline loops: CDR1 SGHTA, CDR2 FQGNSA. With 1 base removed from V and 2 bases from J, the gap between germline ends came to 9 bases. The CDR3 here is CASSLGAVPGANVLTF. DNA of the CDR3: TGTGCCAGCAGCTTAGGGGCAGTCCCTGGGGCCAACGTCCTGACTTTC.

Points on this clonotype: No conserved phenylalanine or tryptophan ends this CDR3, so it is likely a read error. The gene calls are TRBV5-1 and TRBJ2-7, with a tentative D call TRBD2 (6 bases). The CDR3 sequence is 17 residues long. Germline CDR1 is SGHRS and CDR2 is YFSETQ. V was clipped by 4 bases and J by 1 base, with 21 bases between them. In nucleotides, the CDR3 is TGCGCCAGCAGCCTGGGGAAGACTGGCGGGGCGTCCTACGAGCAGTACTAC. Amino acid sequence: CASSLGKTGGASYEQYY.

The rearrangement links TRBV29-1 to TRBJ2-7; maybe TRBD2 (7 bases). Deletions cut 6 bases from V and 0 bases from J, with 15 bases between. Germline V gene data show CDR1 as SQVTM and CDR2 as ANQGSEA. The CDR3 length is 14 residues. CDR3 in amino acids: CSVRGGGISYEQYF. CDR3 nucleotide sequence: TGCAGCGTGCGAGGGGGGGGGATCTCCTACGAGCAGTACTTC.

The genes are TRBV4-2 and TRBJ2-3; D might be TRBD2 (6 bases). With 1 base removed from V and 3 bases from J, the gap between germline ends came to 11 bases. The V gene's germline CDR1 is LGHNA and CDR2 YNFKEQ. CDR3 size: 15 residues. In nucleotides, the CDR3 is TGTGCCAGCAGCCAAGGTGGGGGGAATACAGATACGCAGTATTTT. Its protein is CASSQGGGNTDTQYF.

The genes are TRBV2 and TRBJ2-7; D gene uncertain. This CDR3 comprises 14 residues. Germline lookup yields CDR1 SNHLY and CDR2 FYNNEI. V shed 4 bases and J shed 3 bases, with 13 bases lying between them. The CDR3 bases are TGTGCCAGCAGTGTGACCTTCCGCAACTACGAGCAGTACTTC. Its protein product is CASSVTFRNYEQYF.

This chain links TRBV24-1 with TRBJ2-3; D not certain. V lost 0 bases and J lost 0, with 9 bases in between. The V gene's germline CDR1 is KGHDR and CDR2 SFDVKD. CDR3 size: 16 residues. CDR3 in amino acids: CATSDLEFASTDTQYF. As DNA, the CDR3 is TGTGCCACCAGTGATTTGGAATTTGCTAGCACAGATACGCAGTATTTT.

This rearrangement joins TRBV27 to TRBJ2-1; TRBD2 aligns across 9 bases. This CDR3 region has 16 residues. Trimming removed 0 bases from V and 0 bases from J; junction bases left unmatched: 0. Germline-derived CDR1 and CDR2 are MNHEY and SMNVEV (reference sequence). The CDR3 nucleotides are TGTGCCAGCAGTTTATCTAGCGGGAGCTCCTACAATGAGCAGTTCTTC. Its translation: CASSLSSGSSYNEQFF.

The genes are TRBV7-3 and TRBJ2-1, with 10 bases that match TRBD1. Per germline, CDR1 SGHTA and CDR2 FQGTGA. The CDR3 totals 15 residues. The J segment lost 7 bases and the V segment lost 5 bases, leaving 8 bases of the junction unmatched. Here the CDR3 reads CASSLDRGTNNEQFF. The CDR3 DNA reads TGTGCCAGCAGCCTGGACAGGGGGACAAATAATGAGCAGTTCTTC.

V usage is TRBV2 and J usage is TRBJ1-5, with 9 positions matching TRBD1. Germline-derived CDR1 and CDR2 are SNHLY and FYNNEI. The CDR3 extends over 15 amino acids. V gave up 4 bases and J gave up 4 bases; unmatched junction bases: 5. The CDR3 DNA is TGTGCCAGCAGTGGACGACAGGGGGAGAATCAGCCCCAGCATTTT. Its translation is CASSGRQGENQPQHF.

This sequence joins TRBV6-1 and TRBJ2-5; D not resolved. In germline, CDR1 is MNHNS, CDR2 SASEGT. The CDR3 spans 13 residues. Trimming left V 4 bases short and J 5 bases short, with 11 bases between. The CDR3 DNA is TGTGCCAGCAGTGGACCGACCCGGGAGACCCAGTACTTC. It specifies CASSGPTRETQYF.

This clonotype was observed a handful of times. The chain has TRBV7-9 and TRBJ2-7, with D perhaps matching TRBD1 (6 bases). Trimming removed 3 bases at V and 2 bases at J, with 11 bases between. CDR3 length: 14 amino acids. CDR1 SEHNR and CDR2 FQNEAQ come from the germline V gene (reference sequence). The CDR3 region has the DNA TGTGCCAGCAGCTTTGGGGCAGGGGCCTACGAGCAGTACTTC. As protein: CASSFGAGAYEQYF. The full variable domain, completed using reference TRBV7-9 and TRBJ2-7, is DTGVSQNPRHKITKRGQNVTFRCDPISEHNRLYWYRQTLGQGPEFLTYFQNEAQLEKSRLLSDRFSAERPKGSFSTLEIQRTEQGDSAMYLCASSFGAGAYEQYFGPGTRLTVT.

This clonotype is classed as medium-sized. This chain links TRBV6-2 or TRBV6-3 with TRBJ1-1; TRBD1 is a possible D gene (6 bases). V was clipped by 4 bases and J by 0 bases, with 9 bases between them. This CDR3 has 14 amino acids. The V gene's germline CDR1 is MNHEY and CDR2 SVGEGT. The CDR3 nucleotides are TGTGCCAGCAGTTGGGGGGGCCTGAACACTGAAGCTTTCTTT. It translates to CASSWGGLNTEAFF.

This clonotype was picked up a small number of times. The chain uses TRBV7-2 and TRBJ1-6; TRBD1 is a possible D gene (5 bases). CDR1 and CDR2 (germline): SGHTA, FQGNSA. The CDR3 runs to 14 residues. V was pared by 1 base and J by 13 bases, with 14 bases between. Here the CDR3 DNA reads TGTGCCAGCAGCTTAGACCAGGGCCCCATTCCCCTCCACTTT. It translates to CASSLDQGPIPLHF.

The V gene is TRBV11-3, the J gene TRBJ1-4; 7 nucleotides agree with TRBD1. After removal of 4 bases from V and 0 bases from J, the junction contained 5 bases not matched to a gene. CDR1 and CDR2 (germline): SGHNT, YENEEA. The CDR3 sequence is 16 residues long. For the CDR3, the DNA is TGTGCCAGCAGCTCAACAACAGGGGCAACTAATGAAAAACTGTTTTTT. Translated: CASSSTTGATNEKLFF.